Listed here are 10 T cell receptor beta chains from one sample, sequenced in a study of OX40 agonist ivuxolimab in advanced cancers. Profiled with immunoSEQ multiplex PCR; TCRdb holds only in-frame clones, not every one. The sample consists of tens of thousands of clones, more than 90% of them appearing once. The specimen was CD4+ or CD8+ T cells sorted from blood, collected in a trial of the OX40 agonist ivuxolimab. The receptors were sampled from an adult with an advanced solid tumor such as melanoma, head and neck, liver or kidney cancer.

V gene TRBV9 combines with J gene TRBJ2-2; D unresolved. The V gene's germline CDR1 is SGDLS and CDR2 YYNGEE. Deletions cut 0 bases from V and 3 bases from J, with 6 bases between. The CDR3 loop spans 14 amino acids. As DNA, the CDR3 is TGTGCCAGCAGCGTAGGTGGATACACCGGGGAGCTGTTTTTT. Its translation: CASSVGGYTGELFF.

This chain joins TRBV28 and TRBJ1-2; 7 positions agree with TRBD1. Per germline, CDR1 MDHEN and CDR2 SYDVKM. The length of the CDR3 is 14 residues. V trimming: 5 bases; J trimming: 2 bases; junction bases outside the gene matches: 5. This CDR3 is CASSRTGGNYGYTF. The CDR3, as DNA: TGTGCCAGCAGTAGGACAGGTGGAAACTATGGCTACACCTTC.

V gene TRBV6-4 combines with J gene TRBJ2-3; TRBD1 might be the D (6 bases). Between the trimmed V and J ends, which lost 0 bases and 0 bases, there was a span of 7 bases. Germline CDR1 reads MRHNA; CDR2 reads SNTAGT. This CDR3 comprises 15 residues. The CDR3 protein is CASSDSGQSTDTQYF. The CDR3 bases are TGTGCCAGCAGTGACTCGGGACAAAGCACAGATACGCAGTATTTT.

The V call is TRBV2, the J call TRBJ2-1; 10 bases agree with TRBD2. V shed 7 bases, J shed 2 bases, and the junction held 2 bases outside the gene matches. CDR1 is SNHLY, CDR2 FYNNEI, per germline. This CDR3 has 14 amino acids. The CDR3: CASKSGGAYNEQFF. DNA of the CDR3: TGTGCCAGCAAGAGCGGGGGGGCCTACAATGAGCAGTTCTTC.

V usage is TRBV4-2 and J usage is TRBJ1-1; D possibly corresponds to TRBD1 (5 bases). Trimming took off 1 base at V and 4 bases at J, with 16 bases between the two ends. The CDR3 contains 16 residues. Germline lookup yields CDR1 LGHNA and CDR2 YNFKEQ. DNA for the CDR3: TGTGCCAGCAGCCAAGCGGGGAGCGGGGGTACCACTGAAGCTTTCTTT. This translates into CASSQAGSGGTTEAFF.

The V and J genes are TRBV6-4 and TRBJ1-1, with 7 nucleotides matching TRBD1. V lost 1 base to trimming and J lost 4 bases; unmatched junction nucleotides: 3. This CDR3 comprises 14 residues. The germline V gene has CDR1 MRHNA and CDR2 SNTAGT. CDR3: CASSDWAGGTEAFF. CDR3 in DNA: TGTGCCAGCAGTGACTGGGCAGGGGGCACTGAAGCTTTCTTT.

CDR3 DNA sequence: TGTGCCAGCAGTGAGGTTGGCACCGGGGAGCTGTTTTTT. As protein: CASSEVGTGELFF. The rearrangement links TRBV6-4 to TRBJ2-2; D is unclear. This CDR3 is 13 amino acids long. The V end lost 3 bases, the J end lost 4 bases, and 6 bases lay between the germline ends. Germline V CDR1 and CDR2: MRHNA, SNTAGT.

This chain uses TRBV10-3 with TRBJ2-7; D is perhaps TRBD1 (6 bases). Germline CDR1 is ENHRY and CDR2 is SYGVKD. V lost 4 bases, J lost 3 bases, and 7 bases lay in between. This CDR3 comprises 12 residues. In nucleotides, the CDR3 is TGTGCCATCAGTGGGGACAACTACGAGCAGTACTTC. Translation: CAISGDNYEQYF.

This chain joins TRBV11-2 and TRBJ2-7, with D possibly TRBD2 on 6 matching bases. CDR3 length: 14 residues. The germline V and J ends were trimmed by 2 bases and 7 bases, with 15 bases remaining between them. In germline, CDR1 is SGHAT, CDR2 FQNNGV. CDR3 protein: CASSLWSQGREQYF. The CDR3, as DNA: TGTGCCAGCAGCTTATGGTCCCAAGGGAGGGAGCAGTACTTC.

V usage is TRBV30 and J usage is TRBJ2-1; 14 positions match TRBD2. J lost 0 bases, V lost 4 bases, and 8 bases had no gene match. The CDR3 is made up of 18 amino acids. Germline CDR1 reads GTSNPN; CDR2 reads SVGIG (reference sequence). Here the CDR3 reads CAWTGLAGGRSSYNEQFF. CDR3 DNA: TGTGCCTGGACCGGACTAGCGGGGGGCCGGAGCTCCTACAATGAGCAGTTCTTC.